The 31 T cell receptor beta chains presented below share a single source sample, sequenced in a study of technical replicates of blood from a handful of donors. Sequencing was performed with immunoSEQ multiplex PCR; in TCRdb, only in-frame clones are kept and a portion is missing. The table lists approximately 50,000 clones, 90% to 95% of them singletons, with over 0.2% in the top ten. Sequenced input: T cells isolated from PBMCs. The receptors shown here come from a human donor in good health.

This chain links TRBV10-3 with TRBJ1-1, with D possibly TRBD1 on 6 matching bases. V gave up 2 bases and J gave up 1 base, with 8 bases separating them. Germline V gene data show CDR1 as ENHRY and CDR2 as SYGVKD. The CDR3 contains 14 residues. CDR3 amino acids: CAISEGQPNTEAFF. The CDR3 DNA reads as TGTGCCATCAGTGAGGGACAGCCGAACACTGAAGCTTTCTTT.

The chain combines TRBV7-2 with TRBJ2-7; TRBD2 might be the D (5 bases). The V end was cut by 5 bases, the J end by 2 bases, with 13 bases between. CDR1 and CDR2 from the germline V gene are SGHTA and FQGNSA. The CDR3 has 14 residues. CDR3 sequence: CASSPASGPYEQYF. CDR3 bases: TGTGCCAGCAGCCCGGCGAGCGGTCCCTACGAGCAGTACTTC.

The chain uses TRBV11-2 and TRBJ2-1; 9 nucleotides line up with TRBD2. J gave up 8 bases and V 3 bases, and 8 bases lay outside the gene matches. Germline V CDR1 and CDR2: SGHAT, FQNNGV. CDR3 length equals 15 residues. In DNA form, the CDR3 reads TGTGCCAGCAGCTTGATTAGCGGGAGTCCCCATGAGCAGTTCTTC. Its translation is CASSLISGSPHEQFF.

This chain joins TRBV14 and TRBJ2-1, with TRBD2 identical over 9 bases. The V gene's germline CDR1 is SGHDN and CDR2 FVKESK. The CDR3 length is 16 residues. The trim removed 1 base at V and 6 bases at J, leaving 7 bases unmatched. Here the CDR3 reads CASSQVLAGEGNEQFF. The CDR3 DNA reads as TGTGCCAGCAGCCAAGTGTTAGCGGGAGAGGGCAATGAGCAGTTCTTC.

V gene TRBV28 combines with J gene TRBJ1-1; D call uncertain. The germline V gene has CDR1 MDHEN and CDR2 SYDVKM. V was cut by 6 bases and J by 5 bases, with 7 bases left in between. This CDR3 comprises 11 residues. The CDR3 nucleotides read TGTGCCAGCAGGTACTGGACTGAAGCTTTCTTT. This gives the protein CASRYWTEAFF.

The CDR3 DNA follows: TGTGCCAGCAGGGCCCGTGGGGGAGGTCAGCCCCAGCATTTT. Its protein product is CASRARGGGQPQHF. The chain is built from TRBV28 and TRBJ1-5, with a possible D match to TRBD1 (5 bases). CDR3 length: 14 residues. Trimming pared 6 bases from V and 6 bases from J, leaving 15 bases between. Per the germline V gene, CDR1 is MDHEN and CDR2 is SYDVKM.

The chain joins TRBV11-2 to TRBJ2-3; D perhaps matches TRBD2 (6 bases). CDR1 is SGHAT, CDR2 FQNNGV, per germline. Trimming stripped 5 bases from V and 7 bases from J, with 10 bases between. There are 12 residues in the CDR3. The CDR3 nucleotides read TGTGCCAGCAGCCCCGGAGGGAATACGCAGTATTTT. Translating gives CASSPGGNTQYF. Full variable domain (remainder filled in from reference TRBV11-2 and TRBJ2-3): EAGVAQSPRYKIIEKRQSVAFWCNPISGHATLYWYQQILGQGPKLLIQFQNNGVVDDSQLPKDRFSAERLKGVDSTLKIQPAKLEDSAVYLCASSPGGNTQYFGPGTRLTVL.

The CDR3 region is CASSDPGLVFGAGGELFF. The CDR3 bases are TGTGCCAGCAGCGACCCGGGACTAGTTTTTGGGGCCGGAGGGGAGCTGTTTTTT. The J gene is TRBJ2-2, the V gene TRBV7-9, with 8 bases aligning to TRBD2. The CDR3 is 18 residues long. V was clipped by 5 bases and J by 8 bases; unmatched bases: 19. The germline gives CDR1 SEHNR, CDR2 FQNEAQ (reference sequence).

This chain links TRBV7-8 with TRBJ2-7; TRBD1 agrees at 7 bases. Germline assignment: CDR1 SGHVS and CDR2 FQNEAQ. V lost 5 bases, J lost 1 base, and 8 bases stayed unmatched. The CDR3 extends over 15 amino acids. CDR3 nucleotides: TGTGCCAGCAGCGTTCACAGGGGCCCTTCCTACGAGCAGTACTTC. It codes for CASSVHRGPSYEQYF.

The chain joins TRBV23-1 to TRBJ1-1, with TRBD1 as a possible D gene (6 bases). TRBV23-1 is an ORF for which the function is uncertain. Trimming took 2 bases from V and 1 from J, leaving 17 bases between them. The CDR3 is 17 residues long. The CDR3 sequence: CASSQPTNARGNTEAFF. As DNA, the CDR3 is TGCGCCAGCAGTCAACCGACCAACGCCAGGGGGAACACTGAAGCTTTCTTT.

The V and J genes are TRBV5-1 and TRBJ2-7, with TRBD1 matching 10 bases. Unmatched junction bases numbered 4, after V lost 0 bases and J lost 1 base. This CDR3 has 16 residues. From germline, CDR1 is SGHRS and CDR2 YFSETQ. The CDR3 DNA sequence: TGCGCCAGCAGCTTGGGGGGACAGGGGCCATCCTACGAGCAGTACTTC. Residues: CASSLGGQGPSYEQYF.

The V call is TRBV28, the J call TRBJ2-6, with 7 bases identical to TRBD2. Germline CDR1 and CDR2: MDHEN and SYDVKM. The CDR3 has 17 residues. V dropped 6 bases and J dropped 12; count of bases not matched to a gene: 20. The CDR3 sequence: CASSLKSGGGTGTVLTF. CDR3 coding DNA: TGTGCCAGCAGCCTCAAATCCGGGGGAGGGACGGGGACCGTCCTGACTTTC.

This rearrangement joins TRBV7-6 to TRBJ1-3, with 8 bases that match TRBD1. From germline, CDR1 is SGHVS and CDR2 FNYEAQ. The CDR3 is made up of 17 amino acids. The J segment lost 1 base and the V segment lost 2 bases, leaving 7 bases of the junction unmatched. For the CDR3, the DNA is TGTGCCAGCAGCTTAATCGACAGGGGAAAATCTGGAAACACCATATATTTT. The encoded protein is CASSLIDRGKSGNTIYF. The full variable domain, its missing parts supplied by reference TRBV7-6 and TRBJ1-3, is GAGVSQSPRYKVTKRGQDVALRCDPISGHVSLYWYRQALGQGPEFLTYFNYEAQQDKSGLPNDRFSAERPEGSISTLTIQRTEQRDSAMYRCASSLIDRGKSGNTIYFGEGSWLTVV.

The genes are TRBV9 and TRBJ2-3; tentatively, D is TRBD2 (5 bases). The CDR3 contains 14 residues. The V and J ends lost 0 bases and 8 bases respectively, with 13 bases between them. Germline V CDR1 and CDR2: SGDLS, YYNGEE. The CDR3 sequence is CASSVGRGGVTQYF. For the CDR3, the DNA is TGTGCCAGCAGCGTAGGACGGGGTGGAGTTACGCAGTATTTT.

This sequence joins TRBV11-3 and TRBJ2-1; 8 bases match TRBD1. J was trimmed by 8 bases and V by 7 bases; bases with no gene match: 4. The CDR3 runs to 12 residues. CDR1 SGHNT and CDR2 YENEEA come from the germline V gene. The CDR3 bases are TGTGCCAGCACCCTGACAGGGGATGAGCAGTTCTTC. It encodes CASTLTGDEQFF.

V usage is TRBV5-1 and J usage is TRBJ1-1; 8 bases are shared with TRBD1. The CDR3 consists of 17 residues. Looked up from germline, CDR1 is SGHRS and CDR2 is YFSETQ. Trimming at V came to 4 bases and at J to 1 base, leaving 12 bases not matched to a gene. This CDR3 is CASSIRGLIPPNTEAFF. The CDR3 bases are TGCGCCAGCAGCATCAGGGGGCTGATCCCCCCGAACACTGAAGCTTTCTTT.

V usage is TRBV10-1 and J usage is TRBJ2-1, with 15 positions matching TRBD2. This CDR3 spans 13 amino acids. The V segment lost 5 bases and the J segment 14 bases; nucleotides outside the gene matches: 4. Germline CDR1 WNHNN, CDR2 SYGVQD (reference sequence). CDR3 sequence: CASSWTSGRAKFF. CDR3 sequence (DNA): TGCGCCAGCAGTTGGACTAGCGGGAGGGCCAAGTTCTTC.

The rearrangement links TRBV5-1 to TRBJ2-7, with D possibly TRBD1 on 6 matching bases. Germline CDR1 reads SGHRS; CDR2 reads YFSETQ. The ends were cut back, 4 bases at V and 4 bases at J, with 9 bases in the middle. This CDR3 comprises 12 residues. The CDR3: CASSPDSYEQYF. The CDR3 DNA reads as TGCGCCAGCAGCCCGGACAGTTACGAGCAGTACTTC. Using reference TRBV5-1 and TRBJ2-7 for the parts outside the CDR3, the full variable domain is KAGVTQTPRYLIKTRGQQVTLSCSPISGHRSVSWYQQTPGQGLQFLFEYFSETQRNKGNFPGRFSGRQFSNSRSEMNVSTLELGDSALYLCASSPDSYEQYFGPGTRLTVT.

The chain has TRBV23-1 and TRBJ2-2; 7 nucleotides match TRBD2. Being an ORF, TRBV23-1 has a function that is uncertain. This CDR3 has 17 residues. J lost 0 bases, V lost 5 bases, and 9 bases had no gene match. CDR3 in amino acids: CASSETREGPNTGELFF. For the CDR3, the DNA is TGCGCCAGCAGTGAGACTAGGGAGGGGCCGAACACCGGGGAGCTGTTTTTT.

This sequence joins TRBV12-5 and TRBJ1-5; no firm D call. Trimming removed 3 bases from V and 10 bases from J, with 16 bases in between. Germline V gives CDR1 LGHNT, CDR2 FRNRAP. This CDR3 spans 14 amino acids. CDR3 in DNA: TGTGCTAGTGGTTTATCGGGAAGACAAGGACCCCAGCATTTT. The encoded protein is CASGLSGRQGPQHF.

This chain uses TRBV28 with TRBJ1-1, with a tentative D call TRBD1 (6 bases). Deletions cut 8 bases from V and 4 bases from J, with 17 bases between. CDR3 length: 14 residues. Germline CDR1 and CDR2: MDHEN and SYDVKM. The CDR3 coding sequence is TGTGCCAGCGTGAGGCTCAGGGGTCCCACTGAAGCTTTCTTT. Translation gives CASVRLRGPTEAFF.

V gene TRBV7-3 combines with J gene TRBJ1-2; a weak D match, TRBD1 (6 bases). The CDR3 runs 13 residues. From germline, CDR1 is SGHTA and CDR2 FQGTGA. Deletions cut 2 bases from V and 2 bases from J, with 6 bases between. The CDR3 protein is CASSLQGNYGYTF. For the CDR3, the DNA is TGTGCCAGCAGCTTACAGGGGAACTATGGCTACACCTTC.

The chain recombines TRBV6-5 with TRBJ1-6; 8 bases match TRBD1. The junction had 3 bases not matched to a gene; V was cut back by 0 bases and J by 5 bases. The CDR3 has 16 amino acids. Looked up from germline, CDR1 is MNHEY and CDR2 is SVGAGI. The CDR3 here is CASSYSQGGHNSPLHF. Here the CDR3 DNA reads TGTGCCAGCAGTTACTCACAGGGGGGACATAATTCACCCCTCCACTTT.

J is TRBJ2-1 and V is TRBV29-1, with 8 bases fitting TRBD1. CDR3 length: 11 amino acids. Germline CDR1 and CDR2: SQVTM and ANQGSEA. Unmatched junction bases numbered 6, after V lost 5 bases and J lost 12 bases. The CDR3 reads CSVPFTGGQFF. For the CDR3, the DNA is TGCAGCGTTCCCTTCACAGGGGGGCAGTTCTTC.

A note on this clone: The same CDR3 also results from other DNA sequences found in this sample. The chain couples TRBV20-1 to TRBJ2-7; D is uncertain. Germline V lookup: CDR1 DFQATT, CDR2 SNEGSKA (reference sequence). The CDR3 totals 11 residues. The germline V and J ends were trimmed by 3 bases and 1 base, with 4 bases remaining between them. CDR3 bases: TGCAGTGCTAGGCTATCCTACGAGCAGTACTTC. This encodes CSARLSYEQYF.

J is TRBJ2-1 and V is TRBV28; possible D gene TRBD2, 5 bases. This CDR3 is 15 amino acids long. In germline, CDR1 is MDHEN, CDR2 SYDVKM. The CDR3 sequence is CALSGSGVLRNEQFF. CDR3 bases: TGTGCACTTTCTGGAAGCGGAGTGCTAAGGAATGAGCAGTTCTTC.

The V call is TRBV7-9, the J call TRBJ1-4; 8 nucleotides align to TRBD1. V lost 1 base and J lost 8; bases outside the gene matches: 9. This CDR3 spans 16 amino acids. Germline lookup yields CDR1 SEHNR and CDR2 FQNEAQ (reference sequence). This chain's CDR3 is CASSLGPGTGGEKLFF. The DNA of the CDR3 is TGTGCCAGCAGCTTAGGGCCCGGGACAGGAGGAGAAAAACTGTTTTTT.

The chain uses TRBV6-5 and TRBJ2-5; 15 positions match TRBD2. CDR1 and CDR2 (germline): MNHEY, SVGAGI. CDR3 size: 14 residues. Trimming at V came to 6 bases and at J to 4 bases, leaving 0 bases not matched to a gene. CDR3 sequence reads: CASRGLAGGETQYF. The CDR3 nucleotides are TGTGCCAGCAGGGGACTAGCGGGAGGAGAGACCCAGTACTTC.

The chain joins TRBV5-5 to TRBJ1-2; weak D call: TRBD1 (6 bases). Germline values: CDR1 SGHKS, CDR2 YYEKEE (reference sequence). V was pared by 2 bases and J by 2 bases, with 13 bases between. This CDR3 spans 15 amino acids. CDR3 sequence: CASSFRGMGNYGYTF. The CDR3 DNA reads TGTGCCAGCAGCTTTAGGGGGATGGGGAACTATGGCTACACCTTC.

J is TRBJ1-1 and V is TRBV5-1; no firm D call. V shed 1 base and J shed 10 bases, with 17 bases lying between them. The germline gives CDR1 SGHRS, CDR2 YFSETQ. The CDR3 runs to 14 residues. This CDR3 reads CASSLIERFLGAFF. The CDR3 DNA is TGCGCCAGCAGCTTGATCGAGAGGTTTTTGGGAGCTTTCTTT.

The chain employs TRBV29-1 and TRBJ2-2; 8 bases match TRBD1. Germline V gene data show CDR1 as SQVTM and CDR2 as ANQGSEA. The CDR3 loop spans 14 amino acids. V dropped 7 bases and J dropped 6; count of bases not matched to a gene: 10. The CDR3 reads CSGEIGQGAGELFF. DNA of the CDR3: TGCAGCGGGGAAATAGGACAGGGAGCCGGGGAGCTGTTTTTT.